The clone carrying this T cell receptor (beta chain) was observed a few times. Authors' analysis steps: Scientists estimated how many nucleated cells there were by amplifying reference gene primers. Only in-frame clones appear in the TCRdb table, and some are missing; sequencing was by immunoSEQ multiplex PCR. The V and J calls and the clone size are those of that table, but D and trimming were determined from the DNA. The sample records under 250,000 clones, about 83% being singletons. In germline, CDR1 is SGHNT, CDR2 YYREEE (reference sequence). J gave up 1 base and V 2 bases, and 5 bases lay outside the gene matches. The CDR3 loop spans 15 amino acids. During active infection, Seattle patients enrolled and were then monitored through disease. The entry originates in a study of blood T cell repertoires in COVID-19. Overall study context: COVID-19 samples, acute and convalescent, were from the United States, Italy and Spain.

The V gene is TRBV5-4, the J gene TRBJ1-1, with 7 bases aligning to TRBD1. This TCR came from a woman of 80 years or more with COVID-19, enrolled during active disease. Sequencing was done on a sample of peripheral blood. CDR3 sequence reads: CASSFPGGRNTEAFF. Written as DNA, the CDR3 is TGTGCCAGCAGCTTTCCAGGGGGTCGGAACACTGAAGCTTTCTTT.